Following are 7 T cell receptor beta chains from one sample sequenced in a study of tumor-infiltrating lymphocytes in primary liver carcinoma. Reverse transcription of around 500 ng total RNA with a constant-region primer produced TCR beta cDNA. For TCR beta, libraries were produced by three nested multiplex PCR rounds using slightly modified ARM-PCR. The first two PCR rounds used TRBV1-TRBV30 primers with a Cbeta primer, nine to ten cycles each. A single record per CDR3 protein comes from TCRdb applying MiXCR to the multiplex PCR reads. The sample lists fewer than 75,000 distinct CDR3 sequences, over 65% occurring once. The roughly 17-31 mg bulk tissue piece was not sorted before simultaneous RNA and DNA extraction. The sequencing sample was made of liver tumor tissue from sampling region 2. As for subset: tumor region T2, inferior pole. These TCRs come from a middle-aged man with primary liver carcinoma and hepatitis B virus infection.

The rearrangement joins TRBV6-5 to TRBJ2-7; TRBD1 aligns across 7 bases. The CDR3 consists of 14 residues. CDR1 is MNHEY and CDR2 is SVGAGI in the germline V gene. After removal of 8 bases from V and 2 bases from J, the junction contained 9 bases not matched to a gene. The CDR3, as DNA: TGTGCCAGCGGTAAGACAGGGTGGGCCTACGAGCAGTACTTC. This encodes CASGKTGWAYEQYF.

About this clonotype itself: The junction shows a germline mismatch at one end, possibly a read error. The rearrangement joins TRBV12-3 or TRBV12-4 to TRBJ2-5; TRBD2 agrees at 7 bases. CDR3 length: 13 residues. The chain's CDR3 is CPSSRSGTETQYF. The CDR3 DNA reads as TGCCCCAGCAGCCGAAGCGGGACAGAGACCCAGTACTTC.

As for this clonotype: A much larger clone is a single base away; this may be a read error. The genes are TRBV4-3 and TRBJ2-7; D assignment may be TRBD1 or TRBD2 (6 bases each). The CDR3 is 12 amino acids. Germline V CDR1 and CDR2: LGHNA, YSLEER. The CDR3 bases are TGCGTCAGCAGCCATGGAGGGGGAGAGCAGTACTTC. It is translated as CVSSHGGGEQYF.

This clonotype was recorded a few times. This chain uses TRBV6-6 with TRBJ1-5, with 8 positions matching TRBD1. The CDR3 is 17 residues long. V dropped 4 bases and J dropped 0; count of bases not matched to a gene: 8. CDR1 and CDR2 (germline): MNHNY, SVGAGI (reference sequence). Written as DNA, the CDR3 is TGTGCCAGCAGTTGTGTTCAGGGGGCGGATAGCAATCAGCCCCAGCATTTT. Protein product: CASSCVQGADSNQPQHF.

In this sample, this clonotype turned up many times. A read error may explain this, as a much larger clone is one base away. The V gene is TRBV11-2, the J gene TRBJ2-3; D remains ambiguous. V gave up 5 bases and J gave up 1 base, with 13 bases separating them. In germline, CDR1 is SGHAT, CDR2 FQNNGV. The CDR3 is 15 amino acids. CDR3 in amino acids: CASSLEYQGTDTQYF. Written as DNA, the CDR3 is TGTGCCAGCAGCCTCGAATACCAAGGCACAGATACGCAGTATTTT.

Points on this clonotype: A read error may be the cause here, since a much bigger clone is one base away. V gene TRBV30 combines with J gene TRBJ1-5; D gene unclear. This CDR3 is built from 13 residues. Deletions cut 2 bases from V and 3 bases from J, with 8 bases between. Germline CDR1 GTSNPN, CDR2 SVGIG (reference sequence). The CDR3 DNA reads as TGTGCCTGGAGTCGAAAGGACAATCAGCCCCAGCATTTT. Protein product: CAWSRKDNQPQHF.

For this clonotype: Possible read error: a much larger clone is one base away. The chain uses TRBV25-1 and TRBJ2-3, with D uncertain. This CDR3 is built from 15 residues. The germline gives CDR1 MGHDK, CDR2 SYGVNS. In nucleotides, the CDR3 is TGTGCCAGCAGTGAAGGTTTGCGGAGCACAGATACGCGGTATTTT. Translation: CASSEGLRSTDTRYF.